This TCR beta chain came from a study of blood T cell repertoires in COVID-19 (dated by TCRdb to 2018 to 2021). For the wider study: Samples from collaborators originated in the United States, Italy and Spain and spanned both the acute and convalescent phases of COVID-19. The sample metadata nearly always contained a de-identified subject ID, COVID-19 status, age in years and sex. Where available, HLA class I and class II types were obtained from metadata supplied by the sample provider rather than from assay-based typing. The repertoires were made available in a free public database intended to serve as a resource for research on the immune response to SARS-CoV-2. The dataset comprised deeply sampled blood TCRbeta repertoires from subjects exposed to, actively infected with, or recovered from COVID-19. The samples were drawn from the first 160 participants of the ongoing ImmuneRACE study and from 1,254 subjects provided by 6 global collaborators. The material from the prospective study consisted of cDNA or gDNA derived from T cells, B-cell-depleted T cells, or PBMCs.

The investigation overall reported the following: Clinical and demographic metadata were provided uncurated, with the amount varying by source and participant.

Trimming costs V 2 bases and J 5 bases, and their ends lie 12 bases apart. CDR1 and CDR2 (MNHNS, SASEGT) derive from the germline V gene. The CDR3 has 14 amino acids, counting the end cysteine and phenylalanine. CDR3 DNA only is kept here, 42 bases in frame from base 1. Details on this clone: Its antigen is unknown. Base-call qualities are not available, and no considerably larger clone is one nucleotide away.

TCRbeta CDR3 regions were amplified from genomic DNA by means of the immunoSEQ Assay, a bias-controlled multiplex PCR. Per the source publication's procedure: The number of nucleated cells in each sample was estimated from the amplification of reference gene primers within the assay. To quantify the absolute abundance of each unique TCRbeta CDR3 rearrangement, sequence reads were collapsed and filtered. For each sample, productive Simpson clonality was calculated as the square root of Simpson's diversity index over productive rearrangements. TCRdb carries this immuneACCESS record with in-frame sequences only. Its versions omit some clonotypes, under half of them owing to an unresolved V gene in the studies checked, with the rest unexplained. That table is the source of V, J and clone size, and D and trimming were worked out from the DNA. The sample table shows 200,000 or so clones, and 80% to 90% are seen once. The top ten clones comprise about 3.8% of the sample.

In the prospective study, participants were roughly 18 to 95 years old, resided in about 25 geographic areas of the United States, and were enrolled through a virtual design. In the prospective study, cohorts were assigned on the basis of participant-reported clinical history obtained from a screening survey and a study questionnaire. In the prospective study, mobile phlebotomists collected whole blood, serum and a nasopharyngeal or oropharyngeal swab from each participant. Over a roughly 2-month period, participants in the prospective study had the option of providing additional blood draws and questionnaires. Before DNA extraction, blood samples from the prospective study were shipped at room temperature or frozen.

Recombination connected TRBV6-1 to TRBJ1-1; the D gene identity is not certain. Specimen: PBMCs or T cells enriched from blood (not recorded which). The TCR sequence derives from a woman in her thirties or forties with acute COVID-19. The nucleotides are TGTGCCAGCAGTGAAACTGACTCGGGAACTGAAGCTTTCTTT. Its product reads: CASSETDSGTEAFF.